This TCR beta chain was recorded in a study of blood T cell repertoires in COVID-19. Whole-study context: Specimens from acute and convalescent COVID-19 originated in the United States, Italy and Spain. Nucleic acid was either cDNA or gDNA, and it came from T cells, B-cell-depleted T cells, or PBMCs.

Original data processing: Nucleated cell counts were estimated from reference gene primer amplification. The assay was immunoSEQ multiplex PCR, and TCRdb's table has in-frame clones only and misses some. The D gene and trimming were derived from the DNA, and the V and J assignments and clone size from that table. Of about 110,000 clones listed, 60% to 85% are singletons. Germline V gene sequence: CDR1 LNHDA, CDR2 SQIVND (reference sequence). CDR3 size: 15 residues. V was shortened by 11 bases and J by 0 bases, with 17 bases between the two germline ends. A single count supports this clone. This clonotype was obtained from a woman in her thirties or forties with acute or convalescent COVID-19. V is TRBV19 and J is TRBJ1-5; the D gene is possibly TRBD1 (6 bases). Sequenced sample: peripheral blood. The CDR3, as DNA: TGTGCCCCTCCAGGGGACCACTATAGCAATCAGCCCCAGCATTTT. Amino acids: CAPPGDHYSNQPQHF.